The 23 T cell receptor beta chains presented below share a single source sample, sequenced in a study of T-cell reconstitution after alpha-beta-depleted transplantation in children (dated by TCRdb to the mid-2010s). Interpreted using the paper, the treatment or condition label stands for: allogeneic hematopoietic cell transplantation with graft depleted of TCRalphabeta T cells and CD19 B cells. The method was PCR. The sample was run on an Illumina HiSeq 2500. TCR libraries were prepared with molecular barcoding, using unique molecular identifiers to normalize TCRbeta repertoire quantification. The raw public reads went through TCRdb reprocessing: fastp at Q25, MiXCR clone calling, in-frame beta chains kept. Entries are consolidated by CDR3 protein sequence, retaining the most common genes and DNA. Counted in this sample were roughly 70,000 distinct CDR3 sequences; over 4.5% of them appeared once. Under 20% of the sample lies in the top ten.

Here the sequenced sample was PBMCs, mostly from graft donor cells, taken 180 days after TCRalphabeta/CD19-depleted stem cell transplant. These receptors came from a boy younger than two who had a stem cell transplant for acute myeloid leukemia, so the T cells may come from the graft donor.

This clonotype was seen repeatedly, ten times or more. In nucleotides, the CDR3 is TGTGCCAGCATCCGTTGGCAGGGAGCCCCCACTGAAGCTTTCTTT. Its translation is CASIRWQGAPTEAFF. The rearrangement uses TRBV12-3 or TRBV12-4 and TRBJ1-1; D is perhaps TRBD1 (5 bases). CDR3 length: 15 amino acids. Trimming removed 7 bases from V and 4 bases from J, with 19 bases in between.

The sample holds many counts of this clonotype. This chain uses TRBV6-5 with TRBJ2-2; 10 positions agree with TRBD2. The CDR3 has 14 residues. With V trimmed by 7 bases and J by 4 bases, 3 bases remained unmatched. Germline values: CDR1 MNHEY, CDR2 SVGAGI. The chain's CDR3 is CASIAGGPTGELFF. Written as DNA, the CDR3 is TGTGCCAGCATAGCGGGGGGCCCCACCGGGGAGCTGTTTTTT.

This clonotype was picked up many times. The chain uses TRBV4-1 and TRBJ2-1, with D possibly being TRBD1 (5 bases). The germline gives CDR1 MGHRA, CDR2 YSYEKL. The CDR3 sequence is 17 residues long. Trimming left V 0 bases short and J 0 bases short, with 12 bases between. The CDR3 DNA follows: TGCGCCAGCAGCCAAGAGAGACAGTTAAGCTCCTACAATGAGCAGTTCTTC. Protein sequence: CASSQERQLSSYNEQFF.

CDR3 residues: CAISPEPRSPNNEQFF. In DNA, the CDR3 is TGTGCCATCAGCCCCGAACCTCGAAGCCCTAACAATGAGCAGTTCTTC. The V call is TRBV10-3, the J call TRBJ2-1; D remains unclear. The CDR3 is made up of 16 amino acids. CDR1 and CDR2 (germline): ENHRY, SYGVKD. Trimming removed 6 bases from V and 5 bases from J, with 20 bases in between.

This clonotype was recorded many times. V is TRBV29-1 and J is TRBJ1-1, with D unresolved. Germline loops: CDR1 SQVTM, CDR2 ANQGSEA. The CDR3 has 13 residues. V was trimmed by 1 base and J by 1 base, leaving 7 bases between them. The CDR3 spells CSVEGQANTEAFF. CDR3 nucleotides: TGCAGCGTTGAAGGGCAGGCGAACACTGAAGCTTTCTTT.

The table lists this clonotype with many counts. This rearrangement joins TRBV10-2 to TRBJ2-1, with 10 bases lining up with TRBD1. The CDR3 extends over 14 amino acids. CDR1 and CDR2 (germline): WSHSY, SAAADI. Germline trimming cut 8 bases from V and 7 bases from J; bases unmatched to any gene: 8. The CDR3 here is CASRSDRGTNEQFF. CDR3 DNA: TGCGCCAGCCGGTCGGACAGGGGGACGAATGAGCAGTTCTTC.

In its sample, this clonotype was seen many times. The chain joins TRBV5-1 to TRBJ2-3, with 8 bases lining up with TRBD2. V shed 3 bases and J 3 bases; nucleotides not matched to a gene: 6. The CDR3 has 15 residues. Germline V lookup: CDR1 SGHRS, CDR2 YFSETQ. The CDR3 bases are TGCGCCAGCAGCTCTACGACTAGCGCAACAGATACGCAGTATTTT. Encoded protein: CASSSTTSATDTQYF. The variable domain in full, with the rest retrieved from reference TRBV5-1 and TRBJ2-3, is KAGVTQTPRYLIKTRGQQVTLSCSPISGHRSVSWYQQTPGQGLQFLFEYFSETQRNKGNFPGRFSGRQFSNSRSEMNVSTLELGDSALYLCASSSTTSATDTQYFGPGTRLTVL.

In its sample, this clonotype was seen many times. The V call is TRBV7-9, the J call TRBJ2-1, with D possibly being TRBD2 (5 bases). Germline values: CDR1 SEHNR, CDR2 FQNEAQ (reference sequence). The CDR3 consists of 15 residues. The ends were cut back, 6 bases at V and 4 bases at J, with 16 bases in the middle. CDR3 nucleotide sequence: TGTGCCAGCAGACCGACCCTAGCATTGTACAATGAGCAGTTCTTC. Amino acids: CASRPTLALYNEQFF.

This clonotype was recorded many times. The chain has TRBV11-2 and TRBJ2-2; D uncertain. The CDR3 extends over 17 amino acids. The germline V gene has CDR1 SGHAT and CDR2 FQNNGV. Trimming took off 0 bases at V and 0 bases at J, with 11 bases between the two ends. The CDR3 DNA reads as TGTGCCAGCAGCTTAGATGACTGGTACTCGAACACCGGGGAGCTGTTTTTT. This translates into CASSLDDWYSNTGELFF. Drawing the rest from reference TRBV11-2 and TRBJ2-2, the complete variable domain is EAGVAQSPRYKIIEKRQSVAFWCNPISGHATLYWYQQILGQGPKLLIQFQNNGVVDDSQLPKDRFSAERLKGVDSTLKIQPAKLEDSAVYLCASSLDDWYSNTGELFFGEGSRLTVL.

This clonotype has a count of ten or more. The chain uses TRBV29-1 and TRBJ2-2; no definite D call. The V and J ends lost 0 bases and 3 bases respectively, with 8 bases between them. CDR3 length equals 14 residues. The germline V gene has CDR1 SQVTM and CDR2 ANQGSEA. CDR3 DNA sequence: TGCAGCGTTGAAGATCTCACGGACACCGGGGAGCTGTTTTTT. This sequence encodes CSVEDLTDTGELFF.

This clonotype was picked up many times. The chain carries TRBV7-9 and TRBJ2-7; tentatively, D is TRBD2 (6 bases). This CDR3 is 13 amino acids long. Germline V gene sequence: CDR1 SEHNR, CDR2 FQNEAQ (reference sequence). The V end lost 3 bases, the J end lost 2 bases, and 8 bases lay between the germline ends. CDR3 nucleotide sequence: TGTGCCAGCAGCTTCGGGGGAGCCTACGAGCAGTACGTC. This translates into CASSFGGAYEQYV.

This clonotype was picked up a small number of times. The chain combines TRBV28 with TRBJ1-5; the match to TRBD1 covers 9 bases. CDR1 and CDR2 from the germline V gene are MDHEN and SYDVKM. This CDR3 contains 17 residues. J lost 0 bases, V lost 5 bases, and 8 bases had no gene match. In DNA form, the CDR3 reads TGTGCCAGCAGTCGCCCATGGACAGGGGATAGCAATCAGCCCCAGCATTTT. This sequence encodes CASSRPWTGDSNQPQHF.

In its sample, this clonotype was seen a few times. V is TRBV20-1 and J is TRBJ2-1, with D possibly TRBD2 on 5 matching bases. V was trimmed by 3 bases and J by 4 bases, leaving 13 bases between them. CDR1 and CDR2 from the germline V gene are DFQATT and SNEGSKA (reference sequence). The CDR3 has 14 amino acids. The CDR3 DNA reads as TGCAGTGCTAGTTTCGGAGGAAGGTACAATGAGCAGTTCTTC. Encoded protein: CSASFGGRYNEQFF.

This clonotype came up many times. This chain joins TRBV20-1 and TRBJ1-3; TRBD1 agrees at 7 bases. CDR3 length: 13 amino acids. Looked up from germline, CDR1 is DFQATT and CDR2 is SNEGSKA (reference sequence). The V and J ends lost 7 bases and 2 bases, in that order; junction bases with no gene match: 5. In DNA, the CDR3 is TGCAGTGTTTCTGACAGGGCTGGAAACACCATATATTTT. Encoded protein: CSVSDRAGNTIYF.

This clonotype was counted ten times or more. The CDR3 region is CASSFSDSYGYTF. In nucleotides, the CDR3 is TGTGCCAGCAGTTTCTCGGACAGCTATGGCTACACCTTC. The V gene is TRBV28, the J gene TRBJ1-2; tentatively, D is TRBD1 (6 bases). The V and J ends lost 3 bases and 4 bases respectively, with 9 bases between them. This CDR3 contains 13 residues. Germline values: CDR1 MDHEN, CDR2 SYDVKM.

Many counts were recorded for this clonotype. The V and J genes are TRBV20-1 and TRBJ1-5, with a possible D match to TRBD1 (6 bases). Germline V gene sequence: CDR1 DFQATT, CDR2 SNEGSKA (reference sequence). Trimming pared 5 bases from V and 5 bases from J, leaving 16 bases between. This CDR3 comprises 14 residues. The CDR3 sequence is CSAGGTMPDQPQHF. In nucleotides, the CDR3 is TGCAGTGCTGGGGGGACAATGCCGGATCAGCCCCAGCATTTT.

This clonotype was seen at least ten times. The gene calls are TRBV5-1 and TRBJ2-2; D uncertain. Per germline, CDR1 SGHRS and CDR2 YFSETQ. The CDR3 runs 16 residues. Trimming stripped 4 bases from V and 1 base from J, with 14 bases between. CDR3 DNA: TGCGCCAGCAGCCTCCTGGCAGTCCTGAACACCGGGGAGCTGTTTTTT. Protein: CASSLLAVLNTGELFF.

This clonotype was counted at least ten times. This chain connects TRBV11-1 to TRBJ2-3; a possible D gene is TRBD1 (5 bases). V was cut by 0 bases and J by 6 bases, with 22 bases left in between. Germline V lookup: CDR1 SGHAT, CDR2 FQDESV (reference sequence). The CDR3 has 18 residues. CDR3 nucleotides: TGTGCCAGCAGCTTAGCGGCTCTCCTGACAGATCTCGAGGATACGCAGTATTTT. The encoded protein is CASSLAALLTDLEDTQYF.

This clonotype was recorded at least ten times. The V call is TRBV12-3 or TRBV12-4, the J call TRBJ2-7; 10 nucleotides match TRBD1. With 5 bases clipped from V and 9 bases from J, the junction kept 13 bases outside the gene matches. This CDR3 has 15 residues. The CDR3, as DNA: TGTGCCAGCAGTCTCCGGACAGGGGGGGGACTAGGGCAGTACTTC. Residues: CASSLRTGGGLGQYF.

This clonotype was recorded many times. Its ends do not fully match the called genes, so a read error is possible. V gene TRBV4-3 combines with J gene TRBJ2-7; D is ambiguous. The CDR3 extends over 15 amino acids. CDR1 and CDR2 (germline): LGHNA, YSLEER. Written as DNA, the CDR3 is TGCGCCAGCAGTCAAGGACCTTTTAGCTCCTACGAGCAGTACTTC. Protein: CASSQGPFSSYEQYF.

At least ten counts were recorded for this clonotype. This chain uses TRBV5-1 with TRBJ1-5; D might be TRBD1 (6 bases). The CDR3 totals 15 residues. Germline V lookup: CDR1 SGHRS, CDR2 YFSETQ. Trimming left V 2 bases short and J 1 base short, with 10 bases between. The DNA of the CDR3 is TGCGCCAGCAGCTTACAGGGAATGAGCAATCAGCCCCAGCATTTT. Its protein is CASSLQGMSNQPQHF.

The sample holds many counts of this clonotype. The rearrangement joins TRBV29-1 to TRBJ2-1; 7 bases match TRBD2. CDR1 is SQVTM and CDR2 is ANQGSEA in the germline V gene. The CDR3 is 12 residues long. V shed 4 bases, J shed 8 bases, and the junction held 5 bases outside the gene matches. CDR3 nucleotides: TGCAGCGTTGCTCGGACTAGGGATGAGCAGTTCTTC. Amino acid sequence: CSVARTRDEQFF.

This clonotype was recorded at least ten times. The J gene is TRBJ2-1, the V gene TRBV12-3 or TRBV12-4; TRBD1 agrees at 7 bases. Losses at the gene ends were 4 bases for V and 4 bases for J; bases not matched to a gene: 4. The CDR3 consists of 14 residues. The DNA of the CDR3 is TGTGCCAGCAGTTCCTCGGGACAGTACAATGAGCAGTTCTTC. It is translated as CASSSSGQYNEQFF.